The entry below describes one T cell receptor (beta chain). Some clones are missing from TCRdb's copy, which holds only in-frame ones; the method was immunoSEQ multiplex PCR. The sample holds tens of thousands of clones; more than 85% are singletons and the top ten take just under 2%. This sample stems from a study of T cell changes during pregnancy in multiple sclerosis. The CDR3 contains 15 residues. The germline V gene encodes CDR1 SEHNR and CDR2 FQNEAQ (reference sequence). The V gene end was trimmed by 4 bases and the J gene end by 8 bases; junction bases not matched to a gene: 11. Sequencing was performed on CD4+ T cells from peripheral blood mononuclear cells, taken after pregnancy. The chain carries TRBV7-9 and TRBJ2-1; 7 positions agree with TRBD1. The clonotype was recovered from a female donor in good health, enrolled as a control in a pregnancy study. The DNA for the CDR3 is TGTGCCAGCAGCTCACAAAACCACAGGGGCGATGAGCAGTTCTTC. Translated: CASSSQNHRGDEQFF.